The 19 T cell receptor beta chains presented below share a single source sample, sequenced in a study of regulatory T cells in long-lasting Graves disease. With iRepertoire HTBI primers and Arm-PCR of CDR3 regions, TCR beta libraries were built. TCRdb reprocessed the multiplex PCR reads with MiXCR, giving one entry per CDR3 protein. The data hold 310,000 or so distinct CDR3 sequences, with roughly 21% observed a single time. Time point given: persistent/refractory GD, antithyroid drugs over 5 years with positive TRAb. From PBMCs, RNA was extracted and then used to make the TCR library. Here the sequenced sample was peripheral blood mononuclear cells (PBMCs), taken when the disease was refractory, from a patient treated with antithyroid drugs. These receptors all come from a female donor with Graves disease.

For the CDR3, the DNA is TGTGCCAGCAGCTTAGGACAGGGGCGCCACACTGAAGCTTTCTTT. It encodes CASSLGQGRHTEAFF. The rearrangement links TRBV7-9 to TRBJ1-1; TRBD1 matches 8 bases. Trimming at V came to 1 base and at J to 3 bases, leaving 4 bases not matched to a gene. The germline V gene encodes CDR1 SEHNR and CDR2 FQNEAQ (reference sequence). The CDR3 consists of 15 residues.

The chain couples TRBV7-2 to TRBJ2-2; TRBD1 aligns across 7 bases. CDR1 and CDR2 (germline): SGHTA, FQGNSA. The CDR3 has 16 residues. The V gene end was trimmed by 4 bases and the J gene end by 2 bases; junction bases not matched to a gene: 7. The CDR3 DNA follows: TGTGCCAGCAGCTCCAGAGGGGGCTCCAACACCGGGGAGCTGTTTTTT. Its translation is CASSSRGGSNTGELFF.

This clonotype was picked up a small number of times. The genes are TRBV4-2 and TRBJ2-7; 8 bases are shared with TRBD1. Unmatched junction bases numbered 6, after V lost 0 bases and J lost 2 bases. The germline gives CDR1 LGHNA, CDR2 YNFKEQ. The CDR3 contains 16 residues. The CDR3 bases are TGTGCCAGCAGCCAAGATCTATCGGACAGGGCCTACGAGCAGTACTTC. This translates into CASSQDLSDRAYEQYF.

This clonotype was seen a few times. This chain uses TRBV7-2 with TRBJ1-6; TRBD1 is a possible D gene (5 bases). Trimming left V 2 bases short and J 10 bases short, with 12 bases between. This CDR3 region has 14 residues. Germline V gene lookup returns CDR1 SGHTA and CDR2 FQGNSA. As DNA, the CDR3 is TGTGCCAGCAGCTTATTGGGGCCAGGGTCACCCCTCCACTTT. Amino acids: CASSLLGPGSPLHF.

The gene calls are TRBV19 and TRBJ1-1; unclear D gene. Germline V CDR1 and CDR2: LNHDA, SQIVND (reference sequence). Between the trimmed V and J ends, which lost 8 bases and 1 base, there was a span of 8 bases. The CDR3 consists of 12 residues. CDR3 protein: CASLGENTEAFF. The CDR3 coding sequence is TGTGCCAGTCTGGGAGAGAACACTGAAGCTTTCTTT.

Ten or more counts support this clonotype. The V and J genes are TRBV2 and TRBJ2-7; D gene uncertain. The germline CDR1 and CDR2 sequences are SNHLY and FYNNEI. Trimming cost V 10 bases and J 7 bases, with 8 bases left between them. This CDR3 spans 9 amino acids. The CDR3 region is CATDREQYF. CDR3 nucleotides: TGTGCCACAGATCGAGAGCAGTACTTC.

The J gene is TRBJ2-7, the V gene TRBV20-1; TRBD2 matches 9 bases. V lost 0 bases and J lost 4; bases outside the gene matches: 7. The CDR3 runs to 15 residues. Germline loops: CDR1 DFQATT, CDR2 SNEGSKA (reference sequence). Written as DNA, the CDR3 is TGCAGTGCTAGAGATCTCGCGCTAGCGGGATACGAGCAGTACTTC. This encodes CSARDLALAGYEQYF.

This chain connects TRBV18 to TRBJ1-1, with D unclear. Looked up from germline, CDR1 is KGHSH and CDR2 is LQKENI. The CDR3 is 13 residues long. Trimming took off 7 bases at V and 1 base at J, with 10 bases between the two ends. This CDR3 is CASFPSWNTEAFF. The DNA for the CDR3 is TGTGCCAGCTTCCCCTCATGGAACACTGAAGCTTTCTTT.

This clonotype was counted a few times. This chain uses TRBV12-3 or TRBV12-4 with TRBJ2-7; TRBD2 agrees at 8 bases. The CDR3 totals 14 residues. The V segment lost 6 bases and the J segment 2 bases; nucleotides outside the gene matches: 6. CDR3 amino acids: CASRPSGLAYEQYF. Here the CDR3 DNA reads TGTGCCAGCAGGCCCTCGGGACTAGCCTACGAGCAGTACTTC.

This clonotype was seen more than once but under ten times. This rearrangement joins TRBV6-1 to TRBJ1-5, with D perhaps matching TRBD1 (5 bases). The CDR3 is 14 amino acids. V dropped 7 bases and J dropped 6 bases, with 16 bases sitting between them. Germline assignment: CDR1 MNHNS and CDR2 SASEGT. CDR3: CASTPGLGAQPQHF. CDR3 sequence (DNA): TGTGCCAGCACCCCGGGGCTGGGCGCTCAGCCCCAGCATTTT.

This clonotype showed up just a few times. The missing conserved phenylalanine or tryptophan at the end of this CDR3 makes a read error likely. The chain couples TRBV2 to TRBJ1-2; 8 nucleotides align to TRBD1. Germline CDR1 reads SNHLY; CDR2 reads FYNNEI. With V trimmed by 0 bases and J by 6 bases, 6 bases remained unmatched. This CDR3 spans 15 amino acids. CDR3 protein: CASSEAYAQGDGYTL. CDR3 nucleotide sequence: TGTGCCAGCAGTGAAGCGTATGCACAGGGGGATGGCTACACCCTC.

The chain recombines TRBV12-3 or TRBV12-4 with TRBJ2-3; D is unresolved. CDR3 length: 15 amino acids. V lost 3 bases to trimming and J lost 0 bases, with 10 bases between them. The CDR3 sequence: CASSLGPISTDTQYF. The CDR3 nucleotides read TGTGCCAGCAGTTTGGGTCCCATTAGCACAGATACGCAGTATTTT.

The chain combines TRBV4-3 with TRBJ2-5; weak D call: TRBD1 (6 bases). The CDR3 contains 14 residues. Trimming stripped 4 bases from V and 7 bases from J, with 16 bases between. Per germline, CDR1 LGHNA and CDR2 YSLEER. CDR3 nucleotides: TGCGCCAGCAGCCCTCACCAGGGGACATGGACCCAGTACTTC. Its translation is CASSPHQGTWTQYF.

The DNA for the CDR3 is TGTGCCAGTAGTATGCGTGTGGTAGGAGAGACCCAGTACTTC. Its protein product is CASSMRVVGETQYF. This chain uses TRBV19 with TRBJ2-5, with D hard to call. This CDR3 is 14 amino acids long. The germline V gene encodes CDR1 LNHDA and CDR2 SQIVND (reference sequence). With 3 bases removed from V and 4 bases from J, the gap between germline ends came to 12 bases.

This clonotype was seen many times. The chain carries TRBV12-3 or TRBV12-4 and TRBJ2-6; D unclear. The ends were cut back, 3 bases at V and 4 bases at J, with 7 bases in the middle. The CDR3 spans 14 residues. The CDR3 reads CASSFPEGANVLTF. The CDR3 DNA sequence: TGTGCCAGCAGTTTTCCAGAGGGGGCCAACGTCCTGACTTTC.

In this sample, this clonotype turned up many times. This chain uses TRBV6-5 with TRBJ1-2; D uncertain. The V and J ends lost 4 bases and 0 bases respectively, with 6 bases between them. The CDR3 totals 13 residues. Germline CDR1 reads MNHEY; CDR2 reads SVGAGI. The CDR3 coding sequence is TGTGCCAGCAGTTTGGGCCCTAACTATGGCTACACCTTC. It yields the protein CASSLGPNYGYTF.

The chain carries TRBV28 and TRBJ1-4; no reliable D call. This CDR3 is built from 14 residues. Germline loops: CDR1 MDHEN, CDR2 SYDVKM. The V gene lost 7 bases and the J gene lost 4 bases, with 13 bases spanning the gap. The CDR3 is CASTKGGRNEKLFF. The DNA of the CDR3 is TGTGCCAGCACCAAGGGAGGCCGTAATGAAAAACTGTTTTTT.

In this sample, this clonotype turned up many times. J is TRBJ1-1 and V is TRBV28; no clear D gene. Germline V gives CDR1 MDHEN, CDR2 SYDVKM. V gave up 8 bases and J gave up 11 bases, with 24 bases separating them. The CDR3 sequence is 14 residues long. In nucleotides, the CDR3 is TGTGCCAGCGGTCGGAATCCAACAGCTCAGGAGGCTTTCTTT. Protein: CASGRNPTAQEAFF.

The V gene is TRBV4-3, the J gene TRBJ2-4, with 9 bases fitting TRBD2. Germline V gives CDR1 LGHNA, CDR2 YSLEER. This CDR3 region has 15 residues. The trim removed 1 base at V and 6 bases at J, leaving 4 bases unmatched. The CDR3 nucleotides read TGCGCCAGCAGCCAAGGGGTAGCGGGGGTAAACATTCAGTACTTC. This translates into CASSQGVAGVNIQYF.